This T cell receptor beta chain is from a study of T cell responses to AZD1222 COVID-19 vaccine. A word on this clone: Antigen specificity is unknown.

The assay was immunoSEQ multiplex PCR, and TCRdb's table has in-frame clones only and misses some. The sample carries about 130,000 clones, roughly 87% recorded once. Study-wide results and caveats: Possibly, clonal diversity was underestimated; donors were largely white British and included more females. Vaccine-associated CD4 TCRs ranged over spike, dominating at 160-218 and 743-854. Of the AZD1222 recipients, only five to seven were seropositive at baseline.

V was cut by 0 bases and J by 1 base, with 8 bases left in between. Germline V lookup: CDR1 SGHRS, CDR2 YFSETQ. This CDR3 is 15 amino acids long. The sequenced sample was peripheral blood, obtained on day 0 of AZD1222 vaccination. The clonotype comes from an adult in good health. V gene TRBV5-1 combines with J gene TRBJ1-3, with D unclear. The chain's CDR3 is CASSLGRRSGNTIYF. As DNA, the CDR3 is TGCGCCAGCAGCTTGGGAAGGCGGTCTGGAAACACCATATATTTT.